The 15 T cell receptor beta chains below all came from one sample that was sequenced in a study of vaccination and CD4 T cells after COVID-19. Their target antigens are unknown. Treatment defined: approximately nine-day PBMC culture with coronavirus spike peptide pools or control peptides (ViraFEST assay). Ahead of the COVID-19 pandemic (2011-2018), the CD4+ T cells of the unexposed donor were collected. The Oncomine TCR Beta short-read assay generated sequence data from the DNA of cultured CD4+ T cells. The source of extracted genomic DNA was cultured CD4+ T cells. One entry per CDR3 protein results from TCRdb running MiXCR on the PCR reads. The sample has around 11,000 distinct CDR3 sequences; roughly 43% are singletons. Sequencing input: CD4+ T cells from blood, cultured in vitro. These receptors were taken from a human donor in good health.

This clonotype turned up a few times. The V call is TRBV2, the J call TRBJ2-7; D not certain. V lost 1 base and J 12 bases, leaving 10 bases between the germline ends. Germline CDR1 and CDR2: SNHLY and FYNNEI. This CDR3 comprises 11 residues. The CDR3: CASSEEGRVYF. Written as DNA, the CDR3 is TGTGCCAGCAGTGAAGAGGGTCGGGTGTACTTC.

This clonotype was found a few times. V gene TRBV24-1 combines with J gene TRBJ1-5, with no clear D. Germline V lookup: CDR1 KGHDR, CDR2 SFDVKD. The CDR3 spans 12 residues. Deletions cut 4 bases from V and 4 bases from J, with 4 bases between. CDR3 coding DNA: TGTGCCACCAGTGACCTGAATCAGCCCCAGCATTTT. The encoded protein is CATSDLNQPQHF.

For the CDR3, the DNA is TGTGCCAGCAGCTCCCTCCAGGGGCCCACTGAAGCTTTCTTT. Encoded protein: CASSSLQGPTEAFF. This chain joins TRBV5-4 and TRBJ1-1; weak D call: TRBD1 (6 bases). V was shortened by 3 bases and J by 4 bases, with 13 bases between the two germline ends. The germline gives CDR1 SGHNT, CDR2 YYREEE (reference sequence). The CDR3 runs 14 residues.

The chain combines TRBV15 with TRBJ2-2, with TRBD1 as a possible D gene (5 bases). Trimming pared 0 bases from V and 7 bases from J, leaving 9 bases between. Germline V gene sequence: CDR1 LNHNV, CDR2 YYDKDF (reference sequence). The CDR3 spans 14 residues. In DNA, the CDR3 is TGTGCCACCAGCAGAGATCAAGGGGACGGGGAGCTGTTTTTT. The encoded protein is CATSRDQGDGELFF.

This rearrangement joins TRBV30 to TRBJ1-2, with 8 positions matching TRBD1. Germline CDR1 is GTSNPN and CDR2 is SVGIG (reference sequence). The CDR3 contains 13 residues. CDR3 DNA sequence: TGTGCTTTGGACAGGGTTCTCGCCTATGGCTACACCTTC. It is translated as CALDRVLAYGYTF.

The J gene is TRBJ2-5, the V gene TRBV12-3 or TRBV12-4; D is unresolved. The CDR3 is made up of 14 amino acids. Trimming removed 3 bases from V and 0 bases from J, with 8 bases in between. The CDR3 bases are TGTGCCAGCAGTTTTTCGGTGTACCAAGAGACCCAGTACTTC. This encodes CASSFSVYQETQYF.

This clonotype was seen just once. The chain combines TRBV20-1 with TRBJ1-1, with D possibly TRBD1 on 5 matching bases. Trimming removed 5 bases from V and 6 bases from J, with 10 bases in between. The CDR3 is made up of 11 amino acids. Germline V gene sequence: CDR1 DFQATT, CDR2 SNEGSKA (reference sequence). Here the CDR3 reads CSAPDSPEAFF. CDR3 sequence (DNA): TGCAGTGCTCCTGACAGCCCTGAAGCTTTCTTT.

CDR3 protein: CASSIPTSSEQYF. CDR3 DNA: TGTGCCAGTAGTATCCCAACTAGTTCCGAGCAGTACTTC. V and J are TRBV19 and TRBJ2-7; D may be TRBD2 (5 bases). Trimming took off 3 bases at V and 6 bases at J, with 12 bases between the two ends. Germline V CDR1 and CDR2: LNHDA, SQIVND (reference sequence). The length of the CDR3 is 13 residues.

The sample holds a few counts of this clonotype. V and J are TRBV7-9 and TRBJ2-7, with D possibly being TRBD2 (6 bases). This CDR3 spans 15 amino acids. Trimming took off 4 bases at V and 3 bases at J, with 16 bases between the two ends. CDR1 and CDR2 from the germline V gene are SEHNR and FQNEAQ (reference sequence). CDR3 residues: CASSSTGTGDYEQYF. The CDR3 DNA sequence: TGTGCCAGCAGCTCCACCGGGACTGGGGACTACGAGCAGTACTTC. Full variable domain (outside the CDR3, taken from reference TRBV7-9 and TRBJ2-7): DTGVSQNPRHKITKRGQNVTFRCDPISEHNRLYWYRQTLGQGPEFLTYFQNEAQLEKSRLLSDRFSAERPKGSFSTLEIQRTEQGDSAMYLCASSSTGTGDYEQYFGPGTRLTVT.

This clonotype was counted a few times. The chain combines TRBV7-3 with TRBJ2-3, with 9 nucleotides matching TRBD2. CDR3 length: 17 amino acids. Germline values: CDR1 SGHTA, CDR2 FQGTGA. V lost 4 bases, J lost 6 bases, and 14 bases stayed unmatched. CDR3 nucleotides: TGTGCCAGCAGCTCCCAAGGCAGGCGGGAGGGAGGGGATACGCAGTATTTT. Encoded protein: CASSSQGRREGGDTQYF.

The rearrangement links TRBV20-1 to TRBJ2-3; TRBD2 is a possible D gene (6 bases). Germline V gene data show CDR1 as DFQATT and CDR2 as SNEGSKA (reference sequence). The CDR3 is 13 amino acids. Trimming stripped 4 bases from V and 6 bases from J, with 14 bases between. The DNA for the CDR3 is TGCAGTGCTATGGTCGGTAGCGGCGATACGCAGTATTTT. Its translation: CSAMVGSGDTQYF.

The chain recombines TRBV7-3 with TRBJ2-3; D gene uncertain. The CDR3 consists of 13 residues. Germline CDR1 SGHTA, CDR2 FQGTGA. V lost 5 bases and J lost 6, with 12 bases in between. The CDR3 loop is CASSPRVRDTQYF. CDR3 nucleotide sequence: TGTGCCAGCAGCCCGCGAGTCCGGGATACGCAGTATTTT.

The chain joins TRBV6-1 to TRBJ2-7; 7 nucleotides align to TRBD1. Looked up from germline, CDR1 is MNHNS and CDR2 is SASEGT. The CDR3 contains 15 residues. V lost 10 bases to trimming and J lost 3 bases; unmatched junction nucleotides: 15. This CDR3 reads CATTRATQGIYEQYF. CDR3 nucleotides: TGTGCCACCACGAGGGCAACACAGGGGATCTACGAGCAGTACTTC.

This clonotype appeared a few times. The chain combines TRBV7-3 with TRBJ2-3; 8 bases are shared with TRBD2. The CDR3 is 15 amino acids. V shed 5 bases and J 2 bases; nucleotides not matched to a gene: 6. Germline V gene lookup returns CDR1 SGHTA and CDR2 FQGTGA. The CDR3 DNA reads TGTGCCAGCAGCCTCCGGGGGGGGCACACAGATACGCAGTATTTT. Its protein is CASSLRGGHTDTQYF.

The V call is TRBV20-1, the J call TRBJ2-1; D ambiguous. The CDR3 totals 12 residues. V was pared by 2 bases and J by 5 bases, with 7 bases between. Germline assignment: CDR1 DFQATT and CDR2 SNEGSKA (reference sequence). CDR3 bases: TGCAGTGCTAGACCTGTTAACAATGAGCAGTTCTTC. It is translated as CSARPVNNEQFF.